This T cell receptor (beta chain) appears in the sequencing data of a study of T-cell reconstitution after alpha-beta-depleted transplantation in children. General observations from the study: T-cell numbers and diversity, one year after transplant, stemmed largely from T cells that were newly produced. After transplant, at about two months, alpha-beta T cells were reportedly derived from several hundred expanded graft clones.

This CDR3 has 13 amino acids. Germline values: CDR1 KGHDR, CDR2 SFDVKD. Trimming pared 9 bases from V and 0 bases from J, leaving 8 bases between. Preparation of the TCRbeta library involved a method that used unique molecular identifiers. TCRdb itself ran the PCR reads through MiXCR, one entry per CDR3 protein. The sample shows 90,000 to 130,000 distinct CDR3 sequences, approximately 6.6% of them seen only once. At least ten counts were recorded for this clonotype. Its antigen is undetermined. The material was PBMCs, mostly from graft donor cells, obtained 360 days after TCRalphabeta/CD19-depleted stem cell transplant. This chain connects TRBV24-1 to TRBJ2-1; no clear D gene. This receptor was obtained from a male patient between 2 and 10 years old who had a stem cell transplant for acute lymphoblastic leukemia, so the T cells may come from the graft donor. The CDR3 sequence: CATRSASYNEQFF. In nucleotides, the CDR3 is TGTGCCACCCGGTCGGCCTCCTACAATGAGCAGTTCTTC.